This entry lists 28 T cell receptor beta chains sequenced from one sample in a study of blood T cell repertoires in COVID-19. TCRdb's table, derived via immunoSEQ multiplex PCR, lists solely in-frame clones and lacks some. Of 250,000 to 300,000 clones in the sample, almost 90% were seen once. The specimen was peripheral blood. These receptors were collected from a woman between 25 and 40 years old with COVID-19, enrolled during active disease.

The sample holds one count of this clone. The CDR3 loop reads CASSLAGGPTGELFF. The DNA of the CDR3 is TGTGCCAGCAGTCTAGCGGGAGGGCCGACCGGGGAGCTGTTTTTT. This rearrangement joins TRBV28 to TRBJ2-2; 12 bases match TRBD2. CDR1 MDHEN and CDR2 SYDVKM come from the germline V gene. Trimming removed 5 bases from V and 5 bases from J; junction bases left unmatched: 3. This CDR3 has 15 amino acids.

The CDR3 DNA is TGTGCCAGCAGCCTCCCAACAGAGTTCTATAATTCACCCCTCCACTTT. This gives the protein CASSLPTEFYNSPLHF. The chain recombines TRBV7-2 with TRBJ1-6; no reliable D call. CDR1 is SGHTA, CDR2 FQGNSA, per germline. This CDR3 spans 16 amino acids. V lost 5 bases and J lost 3, with 14 bases in between.

This chain uses TRBV27 with TRBJ1-1; D is uncertain. The CDR3 is 16 amino acids. Germline loops: CDR1 MNHEY, CDR2 SMNVEV (reference sequence). V was pared by 2 bases and J by 4 bases, with 17 bases between. For the CDR3, the DNA is TGTGCCAGCAGTTTAGATAGGATCGGTGCAGGCACTGAAGCTTTCTTT. Protein sequence: CASSLDRIGAGTEAFF.

This clone showed up just a few times. V and J are TRBV11-3 and TRBJ2-1; 13 bases align to TRBD2. J lost 8 bases, V lost 5 bases, and 12 bases had no gene match. The germline gives CDR1 SGHNT, CDR2 YENEEA. The CDR3 consists of 17 residues. The CDR3 DNA reads as TGTGCCAGCAGCGCAGGGACTAGCGGGGCCCCCGGGGATGAGCAGTTCTTC. Translated: CASSAGTSGAPGDEQFF.

A few counts support this clone. V usage is TRBV7-8 and J usage is TRBJ2-2, with 16 bases lining up with TRBD2. The trim removed 2 bases at V and 2 bases at J, leaving 5 bases unmatched. Germline V gene lookup returns CDR1 SGHVS and CDR2 FQNEAQ. The CDR3 sequence is 19 residues long. The CDR3, as DNA: TGTGCCAGCAGCTTAAGGGGGACTAGCGGGAGGGCTAACACCGGGGAGCTGTTTTTT. Its translation: CASSLRGTSGRANTGELFF.

The genes are TRBV9 and TRBJ2-5; perhaps TRBD1 as D (6 bases). Germline CDR1 SGDLS, CDR2 YYNGEE. Trimming pared 3 bases from V and 1 base from J, leaving 13 bases between. The CDR3 spans 15 residues. The CDR3 nucleotides are TGTGCCAGCAGCGCACGGCAGGGGATCCAAGAGACCCAGTACTTC. It translates to CASSARQGIQETQYF. Supplemented by reference TRBV9 and TRBJ2-5, the full variable domain reads DSGVTQTPKHLITATGQRVTLRCSPRSGDLSVYWYQQSLDQGLQFLIQYYNGEERAKGNILERFSAQQFPDLHSELNLSSLELGDSALYFCASSARQGIQETQYFGPGTRLLVL.

The chain combines TRBV15 with TRBJ2-4; 8 positions match TRBD2. This CDR3 spans 12 amino acids. Looked up from germline, CDR1 is LNHNV and CDR2 is YYDKDF (reference sequence). With V trimmed by 5 bases and J by 8 bases, 2 bases remained unmatched. CDR3 nucleotides: TGTGCCACCAGCCGGGAGGGTCACATTCAGTACTTC. It translates to CATSREGHIQYF.

J is TRBJ1-3 and V is TRBV7-9; D call uncertain. The germline V gene encodes CDR1 SEHNR and CDR2 FQNEAQ (reference sequence). The CDR3 loop spans 14 amino acids. Trimming took off 3 bases at V and 4 bases at J, with 10 bases between the two ends. Here the CDR3 reads CASSLVVAGNTIYF. The CDR3 DNA reads as TGTGCCAGCAGCTTGGTAGTTGCCGGAAACACCATATATTTT.

The chain is built from TRBV28 and TRBJ1-4, with TRBD1 as a possible D gene (5 bases). This CDR3 spans 15 amino acids. The germline V gene encodes CDR1 MDHEN and CDR2 SYDVKM. Trimming took 3 bases from V and 6 from J, leaving 14 bases between them. The CDR3 nucleotides are TGTGCCAGCAGTTTGACGGGGGTTGATGATGAAAAACTGTTTTTT. This encodes CASSLTGVDDEKLFF.

The chain recombines TRBV5-1 with TRBJ2-5; D might be TRBD1 (5 bases). Germline assignment: CDR1 SGHRS and CDR2 YFSETQ. The germline V and J ends were trimmed by 2 bases and 2 bases, with 10 bases remaining between them. The CDR3 length is 14 residues. The CDR3 DNA reads as TGCGCCAGCAGCTTCGGACACCAGCAAGAGACCCAGTACTTC. It specifies CASSFGHQQETQYF. The variable domain in full, completed from reference TRBV5-1 and TRBJ2-5, reads KAGVTQTPRYLIKTRGQQVTLSCSPISGHRSVSWYQQTPGQGLQFLFEYFSETQRNKGNFPGRFSGRQFSNSRSEMNVSTLELGDSALYLCASSFGHQQETQYFGPGTRLLVL.

This chain joins TRBV5-4 and TRBJ2-2; 10 bases line up with TRBD2. The CDR3 contains 16 residues. Germline CDR1 reads SGHNT; CDR2 reads YYREEE (reference sequence). After removal of 4 bases from V and 3 bases from J, the junction contained 6 bases not matched to a gene. CDR3: CASSRSSGGYTGELFF. DNA for the CDR3: TGTGCCAGCAGCCGTTCTAGCGGGGGATACACCGGGGAGCTGTTTTTT.

This clone was counted only a few times. This chain connects TRBV30 to TRBJ2-3; 9 bases are a match to TRBD1. This CDR3 region has 15 residues. Germline CDR1 GTSNPN, CDR2 SVGIG (reference sequence). Trimming took 3 bases from V and 0 from J; bases not matched to a gene: 4. The DNA of the CDR3 is TGTGCCTGGAGCCCCGGGACAGGGAGCACAGATACGCAGTATTTT. It yields the protein CAWSPGTGSTDTQYF. The whole variable domain, filled in from reference TRBV30 and TRBJ2-3, reads SQTIHQWPATLVQPVGSPLSLECTVEGTSNPNLYWYRQAAGRGLQLLFYSVGIGQISSEVPQNLSASRPQDRQFILSSKKLLLSDSGFYLCAWSPGTGSTDTQYFGPGTRLTVL.

CDR3 bases: TGTGCCAGCAGGTCACCGGCCGGGGGCTACACCTTC. Protein product: CASRSPAGGYTF. This sequence joins TRBV27 and TRBJ1-2, with D unresolved. Germline V CDR1 and CDR2: MNHEY, SMNVEV (reference sequence). CDR3 length: 12 residues. Trimming took off 6 bases at V and 8 bases at J, with 13 bases between the two ends.

This chain links TRBV18 with TRBJ1-5; D not certain. This CDR3 region has 13 residues. Germline CDR1 and CDR2: KGHSH and LQKENI. V lost 5 bases and J 6 bases, leaving 11 bases between the germline ends. CDR3 protein: CASSAGSGQPQHF. Here the CDR3 DNA reads TGTGCCAGCTCAGCGGGTTCGGGTCAGCCCCAGCATTTT.

The rearrangement uses TRBV28 and TRBJ1-2; TRBD1 aligns across 7 bases. Germline CDR1 and CDR2: MDHEN and SYDVKM. There are 15 residues in the CDR3. V gave up 6 bases and J gave up 4 bases; unmatched junction bases: 11. CDR3 protein: CASRRYDREIYGYTF. The CDR3 DNA sequence: TGTGCCAGCAGACGCTATGACAGGGAAATCTATGGCTACACCTTC.

V usage is TRBV21-1 and J usage is TRBJ1-5; the table calls TRBD1, which could not be checked here. TRBV21-1 is annotated as a pseudogene. CDR3 size: 15 residues. CDR3 DNA sequence: TGTGCCACCCCAGGGGGTAGACAGGACAATCAGCCCCAGCATTTT. Translating it yields CATPGGRQDNQPQHF.

V gene TRBV9 combines with J gene TRBJ2-7; no definite D call. The CDR3 is 14 amino acids. The germline V gene encodes CDR1 SGDLS and CDR2 YYNGEE. V was trimmed by 0 bases and J by 0 bases, leaving 7 bases between them. The CDR3 coding sequence is TGTGCCAGCAGCGTAGTACGGGTCTCCTACGAGCAGTACTTC. It specifies CASSVVRVSYEQYF.

The rearrangement links TRBV12-3 or TRBV12-4 to TRBJ1-6; D unclear. V lost 3 bases, J lost 12 bases, and 12 bases lay in between. This CDR3 has 13 residues. The CDR3 is CASSFLAGGPLHF. In DNA, the CDR3 is TGTGCCAGCAGTTTTCTGGCCGGAGGACCCCTCCACTTT.

DNA of the CDR3: TGTGCCAGCTCACTCGCAGGGGCTGAGCCTGAAGCTTTCTTT. As protein: CASSLAGAEPEAFF. The chain joins TRBV18 to TRBJ1-1; D possibly corresponds to TRBD1 (6 bases). Trimming shortened V by 4 bases and J by 6 bases, and 15 bases separated the two germline ends. There are 14 residues in the CDR3. CDR1 and CDR2 from the germline V gene are KGHSH and LQKENI.

The chain combines TRBV6-1 with TRBJ1-4; D is ambiguous. Looked up from germline, CDR1 is MNHNS and CDR2 is SASEGT. Deletions cut 2 bases from V and 0 bases from J, with 7 bases between. The CDR3 is made up of 15 amino acids. CDR3: CASSEISTTNEKLFF. In DNA, the CDR3 is TGTGCCAGCAGTGAAATCTCTACAACTAATGAAAAACTGTTTTTT.

The J gene is TRBJ2-3, the V gene TRBV12-5; 9 bases match TRBD1. CDR3 length: 16 amino acids. V shed 2 bases, J shed 3 bases, and the junction held 6 bases outside the gene matches. Germline V gives CDR1 LGHNT, CDR2 FRNRAP. CDR3 protein: CASGLSRTGETDTQYF. The CDR3 nucleotides read TGTGCTAGTGGTTTGTCCCGGACAGGGGAAACAGATACGCAGTATTTT.

This chain connects TRBV2 to TRBJ1-3; tentatively, D is TRBD1 (6 bases). CDR3 length: 15 residues. V lost 5 bases to trimming and J lost 2 bases, with 13 bases between them. Germline assignment: CDR1 SNHLY and CDR2 FYNNEI. Here the CDR3 reads CASSQDSFPGNTIYF. Here the CDR3 DNA reads TGTGCCAGCAGTCAGGACAGTTTCCCTGGAAACACCATATATTTT.

The rearrangement links TRBV14 to TRBJ2-2; 9 bases align to TRBD2. J gave up 4 bases and V 4 bases, and 4 bases lay outside the gene matches. The CDR3 is 15 residues long. Germline V gives CDR1 SGHDN, CDR2 FVKESK. CDR3 in DNA: TGTGCCAGCAGCCCCATAGCGGGAGTCACCGGGGAGCTGTTTTTT. The encoded protein is CASSPIAGVTGELFF.

J is TRBJ1-2 and V is TRBV7-2; 8 positions match TRBD1. CDR1 SGHTA and CDR2 FQGNSA come from the germline V gene. V dropped 2 bases and J dropped 6; count of bases not matched to a gene: 5. The CDR3 loop spans 14 amino acids. CDR3 bases: TGTGCCAGCAGCTTATCAACAGGGGGGAATGGCTACACCTTC. It translates to CASSLSTGGNGYTF.

This chain links TRBV12-3 or TRBV12-4 with TRBJ2-2, with 10 bases matching TRBD2. The CDR3 has 13 amino acids. The V and J ends lost 8 bases and 6 bases, in that order; junction bases with no gene match: 3. This chain's CDR3 is CASVLAGAGELFF. CDR3 sequence (DNA): TGTGCCAGCGTTCTAGCGGGAGCCGGGGAGCTGTTTTTT.

This rearrangement joins TRBV14 to TRBJ1-1, with D possibly matching TRBD1 (5 bases). CDR3 size: 15 residues. Trimming cost V 1 base and J 5 bases, with 14 bases left between them. Germline loops: CDR1 SGHDN, CDR2 FVKESK. DNA for the CDR3: TGTGCCAGCAGCCAAGTTTGGGGGGATCGTACTGAAGCTTTCTTT. As protein: CASSQVWGDRTEAFF.

This clone was observed once. J is TRBJ2-7 and V is TRBV5-8; 7 bases are a match to TRBD2. The V segment lost 4 bases and the J segment 0 bases; nucleotides outside the gene matches: 10. The CDR3 consists of 16 residues. CDR1 and CDR2 from the germline V gene are SGHTS and YDEGEE. The CDR3 nucleotides are TGTGCCAGCAGCATCCCGGGCGGGGGTCTCTCCTACGAGCAGTACTTC. Its protein product is CASSIPGGGLSYEQYF. The whole variable domain, remainder taken from reference TRBV5-8 and TRBJ2-7, is EAGVTQSPTHLIKTRGQQATLRCSPISGHTSVYWYQQALGLGLQFLLWYDEGEERNRGNFPPRFSGRQFPNYSSELNVNALELEDSALYLCASSIPGGGLSYEQYFGPGTRLTVT.

The V and J genes are TRBV7-2 and TRBJ2-7; 9 nucleotides agree with TRBD2. Germline values: CDR1 SGHTA, CDR2 FQGNSA. There are 16 residues in the CDR3. Unmatched junction bases numbered 8, after V lost 1 base and J lost 4 bases. The CDR3 reads CASSLGPLAGWYEQYF. The CDR3 DNA reads as TGTGCCAGCAGCTTAGGGCCCCTAGCGGGATGGTACGAGCAGTACTTC.